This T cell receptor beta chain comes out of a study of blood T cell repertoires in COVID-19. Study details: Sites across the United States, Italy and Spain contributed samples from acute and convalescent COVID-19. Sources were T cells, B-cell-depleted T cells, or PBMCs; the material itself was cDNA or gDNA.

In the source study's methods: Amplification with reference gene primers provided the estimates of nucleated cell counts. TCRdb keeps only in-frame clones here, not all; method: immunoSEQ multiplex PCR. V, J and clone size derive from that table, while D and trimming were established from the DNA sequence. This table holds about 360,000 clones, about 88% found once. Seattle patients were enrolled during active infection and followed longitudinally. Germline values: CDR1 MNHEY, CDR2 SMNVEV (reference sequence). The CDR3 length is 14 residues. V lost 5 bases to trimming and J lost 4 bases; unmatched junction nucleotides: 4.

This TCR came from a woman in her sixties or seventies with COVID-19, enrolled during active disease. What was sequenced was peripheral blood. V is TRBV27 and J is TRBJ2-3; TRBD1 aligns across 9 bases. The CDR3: CASSQRTGADTQYF. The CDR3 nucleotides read TGTGCCAGCAGTCAACGGACAGGGGCAGATACGCAGTATTTT.